The next 32 T cell receptor beta chains were all read from a single sample in a study of blood T cell repertoires in COVID-19. Assay: immunoSEQ multiplex PCR; the TCRdb copy retains only in-frame clones and omits some. The data contain tens of thousands of clones, around nine tenths of them singletons. The specimen sequenced was peripheral blood. These receptors were obtained from a man in his 70s with active or convalescent COVID-19.

This chain links TRBV27 with TRBJ2-7; maybe TRBD1 (6 bases). Germline CDR1 and CDR2: MNHEY and SMNVEV (reference sequence). The CDR3 extends over 14 amino acids. The V end lost 0 bases, the J end lost 6 bases, and 12 bases lay between the germline ends. CDR3 sequence reads: CASSLSGATGEQYF. CDR3 DNA sequence: TGTGCCAGCAGTTTATCCGGGGCGACAGGCGAGCAGTACTTC.

The chain employs TRBV19 and TRBJ2-1; possible D gene TRBD1, 5 bases. This CDR3 has 16 residues. Germline CDR1 reads LNHDA; CDR2 reads SQIVND (reference sequence). Trimming pared 3 bases from V and 0 bases from J, leaving 12 bases between. This CDR3 reads CASSILQGSSYNEQFF. The CDR3 DNA is TGTGCCAGTAGTATTCTTCAGGGAAGCTCCTACAATGAGCAGTTCTTC.

The chain links TRBV5-1 to TRBJ1-1; possibly TRBD1 for D (5 bases). This CDR3 region has 14 residues. Germline V gene data show CDR1 as SGHRS and CDR2 as YFSETQ. The V end lost 0 bases, the J end lost 4 bases, and 10 bases lay between the germline ends. CDR3: CASSLERQGTEAFF. CDR3 coding DNA: TGCGCCAGCAGCTTGGAACGGCAGGGCACTGAAGCTTTCTTT.

The chain is built from TRBV7-6 and TRBJ1-5; no definite D call. The germline V gene encodes CDR1 SGHVS and CDR2 FNYEAQ. Trimming cost V 1 base and J 9 bases, with 10 bases left between them. The CDR3 consists of 13 residues. In nucleotides, the CDR3 is TGTGCCAGCAGCTTAGGGGCCGGATGGCCCCAGCATTTT. The encoded protein is CASSLGAGWPQHF. Based on the CDR3 plus reference TRBV7-6 and TRBJ1-5, the full variable domain is GAGVSQSPRYKVTKRGQDVALRCDPISGHVSLYWYRQALGQGPEFLTYFNYEAQQDKSGLPNDRFSAERPEGSISTLTIQRTEQRDSAMYRCASSLGAGWPQHFGDGTRLSIL.

The DNA of the CDR3 is TGTGCCTGCCGAGGGCCGAACAGGGGGACCCAGTACTTC. Translating it yields CACRGPNRGTQYF. The J gene is TRBJ2-5, the V gene TRBV30; 7 bases match TRBD1. Trimming at V came to 6 bases and at J to 7 bases, leaving 11 bases not matched to a gene. In germline, CDR1 is GTSNPN, CDR2 SVGIG (reference sequence). The CDR3 length is 13 residues.

This clone showed up just a few times. The genes are TRBV3-1 (or the pseudogene TRBV3-2) and TRBJ1-2; D is unresolved. Trimming pared 4 bases from V and 4 bases from J, leaving 16 bases between. The CDR3 runs to 15 residues. CDR1 and CDR2 (germline): LGHDT, YNNKEL (reference sequence). The CDR3 protein is CASSLTVGGAYGYTF. In DNA, the CDR3 is TGTGCCAGCAGCCTCACGGTCGGAGGTGCCTATGGCTACACCTTC.

The rearrangement joins TRBV7-2 to TRBJ2-2; possibly TRBD2 for D (6 bases). The V gene's germline CDR1 is SGHTA and CDR2 FQGNSA. The CDR3 covers 15 residues. Trimming cost V 4 bases and J 4 bases, with 13 bases left between them. This CDR3 reads CASSWRDLSTGELFF. CDR3 nucleotide sequence: TGTGCCAGCAGCTGGCGGGACTTAAGCACCGGGGAGCTGTTTTTT.

The chain uses TRBV9 and TRBJ2-4; D is perhaps TRBD2 (6 bases). This CDR3 is 13 amino acids long. The V gene's germline CDR1 is SGDLS and CDR2 YYNGEE. V was cut by 0 bases and J by 6 bases, with 7 bases left in between. CDR3 sequence reads: CASSVGEANIQYF. In DNA, the CDR3 is TGTGCCAGCAGCGTAGGGGAGGCAAACATTCAGTACTTC.

This chain joins TRBV13 and TRBJ2-7; possible D gene TRBD1, 6 bases. Trimming left V 1 base short and J 5 bases short, with 21 bases between. Germline lookup yields CDR1 PRHDT and CDR2 FYEKMQ (reference sequence). This CDR3 has 17 amino acids. The CDR3 region has the DNA TGTGCCAGCAGCTTAGTGAAGGGCACAGGGAATCCCCACGAGCAGTACTTC. It specifies CASSLVKGTGNPHEQYF.

The chain employs TRBV6-1 and TRBJ1-2, with 12 nucleotides matching TRBD1. With V trimmed by 3 bases and J by 6 bases, 8 bases remained unmatched. Germline loops: CDR1 MNHNS, CDR2 SASEGT. The CDR3 consists of 16 residues. This chain's CDR3 is CASSEVPGQGANGYTF. The CDR3 DNA follows: TGTGCCAGCAGTGAGGTCCCGGGACAGGGGGCCAATGGCTACACCTTC.

This sequence joins TRBV6-5 and TRBJ1-1; tentatively, D is TRBD1 (5 bases). The CDR3 has 14 residues. CDR1 MNHEY and CDR2 SVGAGI come from the germline V gene. Trimming left V 8 bases short and J 1 base short, with 14 bases between. CDR3 nucleotides: TGTGCCAGCGGACGGGGGTCTACGAACACTGAAGCTTTCTTT. It encodes CASGRGSTNTEAFF.

This chain uses TRBV18 with TRBJ2-5; 11 bases map to TRBD1. Germline trimming cut 1 base from V and 5 bases from J; bases unmatched to any gene: 6. There are 16 residues in the CDR3. Germline lookup yields CDR1 KGHSH and CDR2 LQKENI. CDR3 DNA: TGTGCCAGCTCACCACTGGGACAGGGGGTTTTCGAGACCCAGTACTTC. Translation gives CASSPLGQGVFETQYF.

The V and J genes are TRBV20-1 and TRBJ1-2; possible D gene TRBD1, 6 bases. The germline gives CDR1 DFQATT, CDR2 SNEGSKA (reference sequence). CDR3 length equals 13 residues. Trimming stripped 3 bases from V and 5 bases from J, with 13 bases between. CDR3 in DNA: TGCAGTGCTAGTCCTCAAGGACAGTATGGCTACACCTTC. Translation gives CSASPQGQYGYTF.

The CDR3 region is CASSQDRETRGVETQYF. The CDR3 DNA follows: TGTGCCAGCAGCCAAGATCGGGAGACTAGGGGAGTGGAGACCCAGTACTTC. The genes are TRBV3-1 (or the pseudogene TRBV3-2) and TRBJ2-5, with a tentative D call TRBD2 (6 bases). Germline assignment: CDR1 LGHDT and CDR2 YNNKEL (reference sequence). Trimming took 0 bases from V and 5 from J, leaving 19 bases between them. This CDR3 comprises 17 residues.

This chain connects TRBV19 to TRBJ1-5; D may be TRBD1 (6 bases). Germline V gene data show CDR1 as LNHDA and CDR2 as SQIVND (reference sequence). The CDR3 contains 16 residues. The V end was cut by 1 base, the J end by 3 bases, with 13 bases between. The CDR3 DNA reads as TGTGCCAGTAGTATAGCCACCAGGGGATCCAATCAGCCCCAGCATTTT. This codes for CASSIATRGSNQPQHF.

This chain connects TRBV5-1 to TRBJ2-2; 10 nucleotides align to TRBD2. Unmatched junction bases numbered 3, after V lost 4 bases and J lost 6 bases. Germline V gene sequence: CDR1 SGHRS, CDR2 YFSETQ. The CDR3 is 14 amino acids. DNA of the CDR3: TGCGCCAGCAGCGGGACTAGCGATGCCGGGGAGCTGTTTTTT. Protein product: CASSGTSDAGELFF. Together with reference TRBV5-1 and TRBJ2-2, the CDR3 gives the full variable domain: KAGVTQTPRYLIKTRGQQVTLSCSPISGHRSVSWYQQTPGQGLQFLFEYFSETQRNKGNFPGRFSGRQFSNSRSEMNVSTLELGDSALYLCASSGTSDAGELFFGEGSRLTVL.

The rearrangement links TRBV18 to TRBJ1-1; 7 bases are a match to TRBD1. Germline CDR1 and CDR2: KGHSH and LQKENI. V trimming: 0 bases; J trimming: 5 bases; junction bases outside the gene matches: 6. The CDR3 contains 15 residues. CDR3 sequence: CASSPPSRGETEAFF. As DNA, the CDR3 is TGTGCCAGCTCACCACCGAGCAGGGGGGAGACTGAAGCTTTCTTT.

This chain uses TRBV11-3 with TRBJ1-1; D possibly corresponds to TRBD1 (6 bases). V lost 3 bases to trimming and J lost 8 bases, with 13 bases between them. The germline V gene has CDR1 SGHNT and CDR2 YENEEA. This CDR3 has 13 amino acids. This CDR3 reads CASSFLTGTEAFF. CDR3 bases: TGTGCCAGCAGCTTTCTAACAGGGACAGAAGCTTTCTTT.

The genes are TRBV18 and TRBJ2-7; TRBD1 matches 10 bases. Trimming took 3 bases from V and 3 from J; bases not matched to a gene: 2. There are 14 residues in the CDR3. CDR1 and CDR2 from the germline V gene are KGHSH and LQKENI. As DNA, the CDR3 is TGTGCCAGCTCACCGGGACAGGGGAACTACGAGCAGTACTTC. Amino acid sequence: CASSPGQGNYEQYF.

The gene calls are TRBV5-5 and TRBJ1-2, with D hard to call. The germline CDR1 and CDR2 sequences are SGHKS and YYEKEE (reference sequence). V was pared by 1 base and J by 8 bases, with 15 bases between. The CDR3 is made up of 14 amino acids. CDR3 in DNA: TGTGCCAGCAGCTTGAGGTTGGAGGCCTCGGGCTACACCTTC. It specifies CASSLRLEASGYTF.

The V and J genes are TRBV28 and TRBJ1-4, with TRBD1 matching 7 bases. V lost 5 bases to trimming and J lost 2 bases; unmatched junction nucleotides: 11. The germline V gene has CDR1 MDHEN and CDR2 SYDVKM. The CDR3 is 17 amino acids. CDR3 nucleotide sequence: TGTGCCAGCAGTCCGCTAGGCAGGGGGTCGACTAATGAAAAACTGTTTTTT. The encoded protein is CASSPLGRGSTNEKLFF.

The V gene is TRBV3-1 (or the pseudogene TRBV3-2), the J gene TRBJ2-7; a possible D gene is TRBD1 (5 bases). Trimming pared 8 bases from V and 1 base from J, leaving 12 bases between. CDR3 length: 13 amino acids. Germline CDR1 LGHDT, CDR2 YNNKEL (reference sequence). CDR3 sequence (DNA): TGTGCCAGCGCCGTCAGGGAATCCTACGAGCAGTACTTC. This codes for CASAVRESYEQYF.

The V and J genes are TRBV3-1 (or the pseudogene TRBV3-2) and TRBJ2-5, with 10 bases identical to TRBD2. The CDR3 length is 16 residues. In germline, CDR1 is LGHDT, CDR2 YNNKEL (reference sequence). V lost 1 base, J lost 4 bases, and 6 bases stayed unmatched. This chain's CDR3 is CASSQGVAGGRETQYF. CDR3 DNA: TGTGCCAGCAGCCAAGGGGTAGCGGGGGGTAGAGAGACCCAGTACTTC.

The V gene is TRBV2, the J gene TRBJ1-1; 9 positions match TRBD1. Germline V CDR1 and CDR2: SNHLY, FYNNEI. This CDR3 spans 14 amino acids. V dropped 6 bases and J dropped 1; count of bases not matched to a gene: 3. For the CDR3, the DNA is TGTGCCAGCAGAAGGACAGGGGCGAACACTGAAGCTTTCTTT. It encodes CASRRTGANTEAFF.

The V call is TRBV3-1 (or the pseudogene TRBV3-2), the J call TRBJ2-7; 10 nucleotides line up with TRBD1. Germline assignment: CDR1 LGHDT and CDR2 YNNKEL (reference sequence). Trimming at V came to 0 bases and at J to 3 bases, leaving 5 bases not matched to a gene. The CDR3 spans 16 residues. CDR3 region: CASSQEGTGVFYEQYF. The CDR3 DNA reads as TGTGCCAGCAGCCAAGAAGGGACAGGGGTATTCTACGAGCAGTACTTC.

This clone was seen only once. This CDR3 is CASSHDGQGLGKAFF. For the CDR3, the DNA is TGTGCCAGCAGCCACGATGGACAGGGCCTAGGGAAAGCTTTCTTT. The chain is built from TRBV3-1 (or the pseudogene TRBV3-2) and TRBJ1-1; 8 nucleotides line up with TRBD1. CDR1 is LGHDT, CDR2 YNNKEL, per germline (reference sequence). J was trimmed by 9 bases and V by 3 bases; bases with no gene match: 12. The CDR3 runs 15 residues.

The chain couples TRBV14 to TRBJ1-5; D perhaps matches TRBD1 (6 bases). CDR1 SGHDN and CDR2 FVKESK come from the germline V gene. Trimming took off 1 base at V and 5 bases at J, with 12 bases between the two ends. This CDR3 contains 15 residues. Written as DNA, the CDR3 is TGTGCCAGCAGCCAAGGTCGGGGGGCCCATCAGCCCCAGCATTTT. Protein product: CASSQGRGAHQPQHF.

The rearrangement joins TRBV6-5 to TRBJ1-2; D may be TRBD1 (6 bases). CDR1 MNHEY and CDR2 SVGAGI come from the germline V gene. Trimming cost V 2 bases and J 6 bases, with 16 bases left between them. The CDR3 contains 15 residues. CDR3: CASSYAWGRRHGYTF. The CDR3 coding sequence is TGTGCCAGCAGTTACGCCTGGGGGCGCCGTCATGGCTACACCTTC.

The V call is TRBV5-1, the J call TRBJ2-5, with 7 bases aligning to TRBD2. This CDR3 contains 15 residues. The V gene end was trimmed by 0 bases and the J gene end by 5 bases; junction bases not matched to a gene: 7. Germline V gene data show CDR1 as SGHRS and CDR2 as YFSETQ. Here the CDR3 DNA reads TGCGCCAGCAGCTTGGAGACGGGGGGTGGCGAGACCCAGTACTTC. As protein: CASSLETGGGETQYF.

This sequence joins TRBV18 and TRBJ1-2, with 7 bases that match TRBD1. This CDR3 spans 15 amino acids. Germline assignment: CDR1 KGHSH and CDR2 LQKENI. After removal of 5 bases from V and 1 base from J, the junction contained 7 bases not matched to a gene. This CDR3 is CASSSNRGRNYGYTF. The CDR3 nucleotides read TGTGCCAGCTCAAGCAACAGGGGCCGTAACTATGGCTACACCTTC.

The V call is TRBV10-1, the J call TRBJ1-1; 8 bases map to TRBD1. Per germline, CDR1 WNHNN and CDR2 SYGVQD (reference sequence). Unmatched junction bases numbered 0, after V lost 2 bases and J lost 1 base. The CDR3 covers 14 residues. The CDR3 sequence: CASSETGGNTEAFF. Written as DNA, the CDR3 is TGCGCCAGCAGTGAGACAGGGGGGAACACTGAAGCTTTCTTT.

The chain is built from TRBV9 and TRBJ2-7, with D possibly matching TRBD1 (5 bases). Germline-derived CDR1 and CDR2 are SGDLS and YYNGEE. V was clipped by 2 bases and J by 6 bases, with 21 bases between them. This CDR3 is built from 16 residues. This CDR3 reads CASSVGWGTAVGEQYF. The CDR3, as DNA: TGTGCCAGCAGCGTGGGGTGGGGCACCGCGGTGGGCGAGCAGTACTTC. The full variable domain, with the rest looked up from reference TRBV9 and TRBJ2-7, is DSGVTQTPKHLITATGQRVTLRCSPRSGDLSVYWYQQSLDQGLQFLIQYYNGEERAKGNILERFSAQQFPDLHSELNLSSLELGDSALYFCASSVGWGTAVGEQYFGPGTRLTVT.